Shown below are 22 T cell receptor beta chains from a single sample sequenced in a study of T cells in Graves' hyperthyroidism and ophthalmopathy. Amplification yielded TCR beta CDR3 regions, with RNA transcripts as the source. RT-PCR in the first round (using the HTBI primer set) targeted the TCR CDR3. TCRdb analysed the multiplex PCR reads with MiXCR anew, one entry per CDR3 protein. The sample records approximately 400,000 distinct CDR3 sequences, more than 15% being singletons. Material for sequencing was blood. These TCRs come from a woman younger than 30 with Graves' hyperthyroidism.

This clonotype was observed many times. The J gene is TRBJ1-1, the V gene TRBV28, with D possibly being TRBD1 (5 bases). The CDR3 is 14 residues long. The V and J ends lost 8 bases and 11 bases respectively, with 24 bases between them. In germline, CDR1 is MDHEN, CDR2 SYDVKM. CDR3 loop: CASGRAGLGPWAFF. The CDR3 region has the DNA TGTGCCAGCGGCAGGGCAGGCCTAGGACCATGGGCTTTCTTT. Full variable domain (remainder filled in from reference TRBV28 and TRBJ1-1): DVKVTQSSRYLVKRTGEKVFLECVQDMDHENMFWYRQDPGLGLRLIYFSYDVKMKEKGDIPEGYSVSREKKERFSLILESASTNQTSMYLCASGRAGLGPWAFFGQGTRLTVV.

There are many counts of this clonotype. The gene calls are TRBV2 and TRBJ2-5, with D perhaps TRBD2 (5 bases). Trimming removed 3 bases at V and 2 bases at J, with 10 bases between. CDR1 and CDR2 from the germline V gene are SNHLY and FYNNEI. The CDR3 totals 14 residues. The CDR3, as DNA: TGTGCCAGCAGTGAGTCTACGGGACAAGAGACCCAGTACTTC. Encoded protein: CASSESTGQETQYF.

This clonotype was observed at least ten times. This chain uses TRBV7-2 with TRBJ1-5, with D uncertain. Trimming left V 4 bases short and J 2 bases short, with 6 bases between. Germline V lookup: CDR1 SGHTA, CDR2 FQGNSA. The CDR3 is 13 residues long. CDR3 sequence: CASSSSRNQPQHF. For the CDR3, the DNA is TGTGCCAGCAGCTCCTCGCGCAATCAGCCCCAGCATTTT.

The chain links TRBV3-1 to TRBJ2-7; D remains ambiguous. The CDR3 extends over 16 amino acids. Germline lookup yields CDR1 LGHDT and CDR2 YNNKEL (reference sequence). V was pared by 5 bases and J by 2 bases, with 19 bases between. The CDR3 DNA is TGTGCCAGCAGCATATCCTTTCGCTTTGGAACCTACGAGCAGTACTTC. Residues: CASSISFRFGTYEQYF.

This clonotype appeared many times. This chain links TRBV13 with TRBJ2-7; D ambiguous. This CDR3 has 12 amino acids. Germline V CDR1 and CDR2: PRHDT, FYEKMQ (reference sequence). Trimming took off 2 bases at V and 5 bases at J, with 7 bases between the two ends. Here the CDR3 reads CASSLLPNEQYF. CDR3 nucleotides: TGTGCCAGCAGCTTACTACCGAACGAGCAGTACTTC.

This clonotype occurred a few times. The chain employs TRBV7-3 and TRBJ1-2; the D gene is possibly TRBD1 (5 bases). This CDR3 has 16 residues. Trimming stripped 6 bases from V and 0 bases from J, with 17 bases between. CDR1 and CDR2 from the germline V gene are SGHTA and FQGTGA. The DNA for the CDR3 is TGTGCCAGCAGTTTAGGGGCAGGCGAAGCTAACTATGGCTACACCTTC. Amino acid sequence: CASSLGAGEANYGYTF.

This clonotype has ten or more counts. The chain couples TRBV29-1 to TRBJ2-3; 13 bases match TRBD2. The CDR3 is made up of 15 amino acids. The germline V gene encodes CDR1 SQVTM and CDR2 ANQGSEA. Losses at the gene ends were 7 bases for V and 6 bases for J; bases not matched to a gene: 10. The CDR3 nucleotides read TGCAGCGACACCGGGACTAGCGGGGCAGGGGATACGCAGTATTTT. Translation: CSDTGTSGAGDTQYF.

This clonotype has at least ten counts. The V call is TRBV5-5, the J call TRBJ1-1; TRBD1 might be the D (6 bases). Trimming removed 2 bases at V and 4 bases at J, with 21 bases between. Germline-derived CDR1 and CDR2 are SGHKS and YYEKEE (reference sequence). This CDR3 has 17 amino acids. This CDR3 is CASSFGHQVMGATEAFF. For the CDR3, the DNA is TGTGCCAGCAGCTTTGGACACCAGGTGATGGGGGCCACTGAAGCTTTCTTT.

Comment on this clonotype: Its ends do not fully match the called genes, so a read error is possible. This rearrangement joins TRBV5-1 to TRBJ2-2; D is ambiguous. The CDR3 spans 13 residues. CDR1 is SGHRS and CDR2 is YFSETQ in the germline V gene. This CDR3 is CASSLGETGELFF. The CDR3 DNA reads as TGTGCCAGCAGTTTAGGAGAGACCGGGGAGCTGTTTTTT.

V usage is TRBV9 and J usage is TRBJ2-7; 8 bases agree with TRBD2. With V trimmed by 4 bases and J by 5 bases, 5 bases remained unmatched. Germline CDR1 SGDLS, CDR2 YYNGEE. The CDR3 covers 13 residues. CDR3 loop: CASSFTSGHEQYF. The CDR3 DNA follows: TGTGCCAGCAGCTTCACTAGCGGCCACGAGCAGTACTTC.

This clonotype was detected ten times or more. The chain is built from TRBV28 and TRBJ2-4; no firm D call. The CDR3 length is 13 residues. Trimming removed 3 bases from V and 4 bases from J, with 7 bases in between. CDR1 is MDHEN, CDR2 SYDVKM, per germline. In DNA form, the CDR3 reads TGTGCCAGCAGTTTTGGCAGAAAAAACATTCAGTACTTC. It codes for CASSFGRKNIQYF.

The genes are TRBV6-2 or TRBV6-3 and TRBJ1-1, with 10 bases matching TRBD1. The junction had 10 bases not matched to a gene; V was cut back by 6 bases and J by 6 bases. CDR3 size: 15 residues. Looked up from germline, CDR1 is MNHEY and CDR2 is SVGEGT. The CDR3 bases are TGTGCCAGCAGAAACGGACAGGGGGTTATCGCTGAAGCTTTCTTT. This gives the protein CASRNGQGVIAEAFF.

This clonotype showed up many times. CDR3 coding DNA: TGTGCCAGCAGCCCATCTTTGGGGGGGGTTGATACTGAAGCTTTCTTT. Translation gives CASSPSLGGVDTEAFF. The chain joins TRBV9 to TRBJ1-1; tentative D call: TRBD1 (5 bases). The CDR3 is 16 amino acids. Germline CDR1 reads SGDLS; CDR2 reads YYNGEE. Trimming took off 4 bases at V and 5 bases at J, with 21 bases between the two ends.

This rearrangement joins TRBV4-2 to TRBJ2-5; TRBD2 matches 7 bases. The V segment lost 1 base and the J segment 3 bases; nucleotides outside the gene matches: 8. The CDR3 has 16 residues. Germline V lookup: CDR1 LGHNA, CDR2 YNFKEQ. The DNA for the CDR3 is TGTGCCAGCAGCCAAGTACCTAGCGGACGAAAAGAGACCCAGTACTTC. As protein: CASSQVPSGRKETQYF.

The chain uses TRBV15 and TRBJ2-3; D unresolved. Trimming pared 0 bases from V and 1 base from J, leaving 8 bases between. CDR1 is LNHNV, CDR2 YYDKDF, per germline (reference sequence). The CDR3 length is 15 residues. CDR3 DNA: TGTGCCACCAGCAGAGATGGCCACCGCACAGATACGCAGTATTTT. Amino acids: CATSRDGHRTDTQYF.

This chain links TRBV5-1 with TRBJ2-2; D unresolved. V lost 1 base, J lost 6 bases, and 10 bases lay in between. Germline values: CDR1 SGHRS, CDR2 YFSETQ. The CDR3 runs 14 residues. This CDR3 is CASSLPIEAGELFF. For the CDR3, the DNA is TGCGCCAGCAGCTTGCCTATAGAGGCCGGGGAGCTGTTTTTT.

In this sample, this clonotype turned up many times. V and J are TRBV20-1 and TRBJ2-5, with TRBD2 matching over 9 bases. The CDR3 consists of 13 residues. From germline, CDR1 is DFQATT and CDR2 SNEGSKA (reference sequence). The ends lost 3 bases at V and 6 bases at J; junction bases unmatched: 5. The CDR3 DNA reads as TGCAGTGCTAGTTTCCTAGCGGGGAAGACCCAGTACTTC. It encodes CSASFLAGKTQYF.

This clonotype showed up just a few times. This chain joins TRBV7-9 and TRBJ2-1; D is unresolved. V shed 1 base and J shed 10 bases, with 2 bases lying between them. The CDR3 runs to 10 residues. CDR1 and CDR2 from the germline V gene are SEHNR and FQNEAQ (reference sequence). CDR3 bases: TGTGCCAGCAGCTTAGACGAGCAGTTCTTC. It yields the protein CASSLDEQFF.

This chain links TRBV4-1 with TRBJ1-5, with a tentative D call TRBD1 (5 bases). V lost 4 bases to trimming and J lost 0 bases, with 13 bases between them. The length of the CDR3 is 16 residues. Germline V gene sequence: CDR1 MGHRA, CDR2 YSYEKL. CDR3 protein: CASSPTQEYSNQPQHF. Written as DNA, the CDR3 is TGCGCCAGCAGCCCGACACAGGAATATAGCAATCAGCCCCAGCATTTT.

This clonotype appeared many times. The rearrangement joins TRBV2 to TRBJ1-2, with TRBD1 matching over 8 bases. After removal of 6 bases from V and 5 bases from J, the junction contained 8 bases not matched to a gene. The CDR3 runs 14 residues. Germline-derived CDR1 and CDR2 are SNHLY and FYNNEI. Written as DNA, the CDR3 is TGTGCCAGCAGCGTCGGGACAGGCCCATATGGCTACACCTTC. It encodes CASSVGTGPYGYTF.

This clonotype showed up just a few times. The rearrangement uses TRBV20-1 and TRBJ2-1; TRBD2 is a possible D gene (6 bases). Between the trimmed V and J ends, which lost 3 bases and 0 bases, there was a span of 12 bases. This CDR3 has 15 amino acids. Germline V gene data show CDR1 as DFQATT and CDR2 as SNEGSKA (reference sequence). This CDR3 reads CSASTSMPSYNEQFF. The CDR3 coding sequence is TGCAGTGCTAGCACTAGCATGCCCTCCTACAATGAGCAGTTCTTC.

This clonotype was counted many times. V is TRBV20-1 and J is TRBJ2-3; 8 bases agree with TRBD2. Germline V lookup: CDR1 DFQATT, CDR2 SNEGSKA (reference sequence). The CDR3 is 13 residues long. The ends lost 6 bases at V and 6 bases at J; junction bases unmatched: 8. The CDR3 DNA is TGCAGTGCAGCTCGGGAGGGCCTGGATACGCAGTATTTT. Encoded protein: CSAAREGLDTQYF.